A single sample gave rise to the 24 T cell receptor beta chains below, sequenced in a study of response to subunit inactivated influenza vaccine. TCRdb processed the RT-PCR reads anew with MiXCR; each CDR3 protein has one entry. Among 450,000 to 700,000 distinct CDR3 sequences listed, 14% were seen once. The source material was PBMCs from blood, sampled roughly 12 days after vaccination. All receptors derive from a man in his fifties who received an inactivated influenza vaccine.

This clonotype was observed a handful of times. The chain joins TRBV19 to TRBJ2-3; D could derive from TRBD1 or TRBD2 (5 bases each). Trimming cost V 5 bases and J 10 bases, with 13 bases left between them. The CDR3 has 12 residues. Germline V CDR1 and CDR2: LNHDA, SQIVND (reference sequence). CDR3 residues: CASSEIPGPQYF. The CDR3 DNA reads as TGTGCCAGTAGTGAAATACCGGGACCGCAGTATTTT.

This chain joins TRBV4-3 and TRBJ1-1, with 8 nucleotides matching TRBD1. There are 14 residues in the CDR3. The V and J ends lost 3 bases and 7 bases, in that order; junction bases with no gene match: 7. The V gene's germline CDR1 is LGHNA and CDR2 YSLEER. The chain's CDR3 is CASSQTGVNGEAFF. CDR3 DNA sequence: TGCGCCAGCAGCCAGACAGGGGTTAACGGTGAAGCTTTCTTT.

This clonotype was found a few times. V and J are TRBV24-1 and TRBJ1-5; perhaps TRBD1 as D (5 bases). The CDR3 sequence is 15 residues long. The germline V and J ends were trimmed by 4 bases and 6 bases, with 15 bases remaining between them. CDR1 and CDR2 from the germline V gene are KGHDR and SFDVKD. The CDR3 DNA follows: TGTGCCACCAGTGAGCGCCTGGGGGGAGGTCAGCCCCAGCATTTT. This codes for CATSERLGGGQPQHF.

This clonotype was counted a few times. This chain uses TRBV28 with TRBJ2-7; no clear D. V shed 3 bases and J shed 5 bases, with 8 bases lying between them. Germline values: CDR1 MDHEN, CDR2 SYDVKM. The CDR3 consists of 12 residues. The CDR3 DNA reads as TGTGCCAGCAGTTTTAATACAAACGAGCAGTACTTC. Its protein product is CASSFNTNEQYF.

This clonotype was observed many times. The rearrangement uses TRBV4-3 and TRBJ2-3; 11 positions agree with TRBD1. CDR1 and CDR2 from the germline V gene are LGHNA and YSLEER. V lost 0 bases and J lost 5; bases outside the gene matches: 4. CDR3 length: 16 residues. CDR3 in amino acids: CASSQDRTGGLDTQYF. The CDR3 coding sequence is TGCGCCAGCAGCCAAGACCGGACAGGGGGCTTAGATACGCAGTATTTT.

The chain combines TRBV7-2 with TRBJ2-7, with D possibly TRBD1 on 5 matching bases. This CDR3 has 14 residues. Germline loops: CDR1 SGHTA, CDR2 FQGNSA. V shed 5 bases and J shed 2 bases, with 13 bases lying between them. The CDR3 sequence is CASSLTDITYEQYF. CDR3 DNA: TGTGCCAGCAGCCTGACGGACATAACCTACGAGCAGTACTTC.

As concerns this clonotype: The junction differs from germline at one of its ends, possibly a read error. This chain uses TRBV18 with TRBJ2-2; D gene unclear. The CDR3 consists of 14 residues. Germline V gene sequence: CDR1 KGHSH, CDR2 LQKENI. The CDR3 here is CAGSPKANTGELFF. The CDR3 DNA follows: TGTGCCGGCTCACCAAAAGCGAACACCGGGGAGCTGTTTTTT.

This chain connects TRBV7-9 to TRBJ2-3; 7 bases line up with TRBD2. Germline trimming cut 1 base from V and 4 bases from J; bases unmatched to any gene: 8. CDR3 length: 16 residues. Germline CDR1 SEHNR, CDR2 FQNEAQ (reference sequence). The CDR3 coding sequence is TGTGCCAGCAGCTTAGGACTGGCGGGGGAGGCAGATACGCAGTATTTT. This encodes CASSLGLAGEADTQYF.

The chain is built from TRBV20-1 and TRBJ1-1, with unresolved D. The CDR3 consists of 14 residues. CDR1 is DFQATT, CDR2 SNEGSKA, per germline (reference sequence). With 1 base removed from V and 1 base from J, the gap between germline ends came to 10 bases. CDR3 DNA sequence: TGCAGTGCTAGAGTTACGGGCCCGAACACTGAAGCTTTCTTT. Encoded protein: CSARVTGPNTEAFF.

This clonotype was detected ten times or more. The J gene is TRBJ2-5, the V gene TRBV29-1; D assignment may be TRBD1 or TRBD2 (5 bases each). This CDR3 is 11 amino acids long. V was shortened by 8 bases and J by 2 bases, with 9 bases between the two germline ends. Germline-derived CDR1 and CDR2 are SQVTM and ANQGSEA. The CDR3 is CSWGSQETQYF. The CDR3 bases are TGCAGCTGGGGGTCGCAAGAGACCCAGTACTTC.

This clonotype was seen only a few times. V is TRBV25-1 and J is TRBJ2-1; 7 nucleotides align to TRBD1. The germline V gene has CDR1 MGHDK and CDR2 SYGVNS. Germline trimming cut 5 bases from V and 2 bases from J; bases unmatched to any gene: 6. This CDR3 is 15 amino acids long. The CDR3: CASSTRDSPYNEQFF. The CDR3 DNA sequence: TGTGCCAGCAGTACCCGGGACAGTCCCTACAATGAGCAGTTCTTC. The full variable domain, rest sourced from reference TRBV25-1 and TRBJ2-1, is EADIYQTPRYLVIGTGKKITLECSQTMGHDKMYWYQQDPGMELHLIHYSYGVNSTEKGDLSSESTVSRIRTEHFPLTLESARPSHTSQYLCASSTRDSPYNEQFFGPGTRLTVL.

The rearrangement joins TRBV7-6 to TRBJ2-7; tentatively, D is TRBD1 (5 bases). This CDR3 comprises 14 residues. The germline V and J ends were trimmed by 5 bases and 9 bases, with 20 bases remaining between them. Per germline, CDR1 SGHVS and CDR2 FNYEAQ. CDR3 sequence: CASSGRTLGEAQYF. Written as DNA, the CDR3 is TGTGCCAGCAGCGGACGGACACTGGGCGAGGCGCAGTACTTC.

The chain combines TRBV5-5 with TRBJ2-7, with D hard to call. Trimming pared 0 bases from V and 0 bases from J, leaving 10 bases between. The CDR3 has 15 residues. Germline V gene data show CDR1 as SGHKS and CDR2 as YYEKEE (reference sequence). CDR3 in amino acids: CASSLGTKSSYEQYF. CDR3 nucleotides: TGTGCCAGCAGCTTGGGCACTAAAAGCTCCTACGAGCAGTACTTC.

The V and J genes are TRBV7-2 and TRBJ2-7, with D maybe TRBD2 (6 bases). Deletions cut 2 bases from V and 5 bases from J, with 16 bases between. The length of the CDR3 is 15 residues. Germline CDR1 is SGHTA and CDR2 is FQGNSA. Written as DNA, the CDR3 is TGTGCCAGCAGCTTAAGGAGGGGTGGTTTTGACGAGCAGTACTTC. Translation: CASSLRRGGFDEQYF. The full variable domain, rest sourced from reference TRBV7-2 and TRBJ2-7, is GAGVSQSPSNKVTEKGKDVELRCDPISGHTALYWYRQSLGQGLEFLIYFQGNSAPDKSGLPSDRFSAERTGGSVSTLTIQRTQQEDSAVYLCASSLRRGGFDEQYFGPGTRLTVT.

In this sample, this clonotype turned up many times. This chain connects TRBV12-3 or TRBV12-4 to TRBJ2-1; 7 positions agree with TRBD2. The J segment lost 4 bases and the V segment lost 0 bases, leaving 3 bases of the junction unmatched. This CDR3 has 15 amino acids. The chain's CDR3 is CASSLAGGEYNEQFF. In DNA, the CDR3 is TGTGCCAGCAGTTTAGCGGGGGGGGAGTACAATGAGCAGTTCTTC.

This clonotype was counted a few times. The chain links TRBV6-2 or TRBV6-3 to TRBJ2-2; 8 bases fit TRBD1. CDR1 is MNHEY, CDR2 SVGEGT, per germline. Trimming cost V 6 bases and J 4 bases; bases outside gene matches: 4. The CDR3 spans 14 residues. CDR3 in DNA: TGTGCCAGCAGCCCGGGACAGGTCACCGGGGAGCTGTTTTTT. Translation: CASSPGQVTGELFF.

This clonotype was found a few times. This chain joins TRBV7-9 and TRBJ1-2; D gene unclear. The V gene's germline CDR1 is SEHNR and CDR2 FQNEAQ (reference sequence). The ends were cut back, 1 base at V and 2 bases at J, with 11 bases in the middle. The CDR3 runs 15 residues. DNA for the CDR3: TGTGCCAGCAGCTTAGTAGTCAGCGCGAACTATGGCTACACCTTC. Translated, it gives CASSLVVSANYGYTF.

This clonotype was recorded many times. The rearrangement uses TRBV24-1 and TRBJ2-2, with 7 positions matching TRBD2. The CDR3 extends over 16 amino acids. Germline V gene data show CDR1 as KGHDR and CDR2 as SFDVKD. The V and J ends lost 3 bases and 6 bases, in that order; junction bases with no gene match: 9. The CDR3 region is CATSDDRGSLSGELFF. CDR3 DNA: TGTGCCACCAGTGATGATCGCGGGAGCCTTTCCGGGGAGCTGTTTTTT.

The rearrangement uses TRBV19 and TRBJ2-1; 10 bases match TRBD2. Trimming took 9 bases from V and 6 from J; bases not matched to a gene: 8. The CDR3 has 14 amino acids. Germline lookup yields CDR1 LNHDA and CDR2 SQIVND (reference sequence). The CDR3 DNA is TGTGCCAGCACAAGACTAGCGGGTGCCAATGAGCAGTTCTTC. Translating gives CASTRLAGANEQFF.

The CDR3 DNA is TGTGCCAGCGCCCCTGACAGGGCGGGGTCACCCCTCCACTTT. It specifies CASAPDRAGSPLHF. J is TRBJ1-6 and V is TRBV27; 7 bases align to TRBD1. Losses at the gene ends were 8 bases for V and 10 bases for J; bases not matched to a gene: 11. The length of the CDR3 is 14 residues. The germline V gene has CDR1 MNHEY and CDR2 SMNVEV (reference sequence).

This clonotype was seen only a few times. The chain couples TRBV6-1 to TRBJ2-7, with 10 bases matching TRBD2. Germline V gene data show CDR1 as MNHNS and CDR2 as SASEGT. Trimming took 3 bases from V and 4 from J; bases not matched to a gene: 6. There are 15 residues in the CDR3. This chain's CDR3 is CASSDYGLADYEQYF. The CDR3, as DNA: TGTGCCAGCAGTGACTATGGACTAGCGGATTACGAGCAGTACTTC.

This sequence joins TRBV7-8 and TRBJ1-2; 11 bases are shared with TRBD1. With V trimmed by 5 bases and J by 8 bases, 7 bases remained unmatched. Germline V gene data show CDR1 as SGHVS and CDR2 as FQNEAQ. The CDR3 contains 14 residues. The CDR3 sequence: CASSRDRGRDGYTF. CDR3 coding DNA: TGTGCCAGCAGCAGGGACAGGGGGAGAGACGGCTACACCTTC.

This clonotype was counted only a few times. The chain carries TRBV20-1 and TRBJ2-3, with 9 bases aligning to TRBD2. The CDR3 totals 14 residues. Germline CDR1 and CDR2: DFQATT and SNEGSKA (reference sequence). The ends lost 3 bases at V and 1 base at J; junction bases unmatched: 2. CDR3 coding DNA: TGCAGTGCTAGTATAGCGGGAGGCACAGATACGCAGTATTTT. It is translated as CSASIAGGTDTQYF.

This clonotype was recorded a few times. This CDR3 reads CSGGTNYNEQFF. CDR3 coding DNA: TGCAGCGGCGGGACAAATTACAATGAGCAGTTCTTC. J is TRBJ2-1 and V is TRBV29-1; D may match TRBD1 or TRBD2 (6 bases each). The CDR3 is 12 amino acids. V was trimmed by 7 bases and J by 4 bases, leaving 11 bases between them. Germline V gene lookup returns CDR1 SQVTM and CDR2 ANQGSEA.